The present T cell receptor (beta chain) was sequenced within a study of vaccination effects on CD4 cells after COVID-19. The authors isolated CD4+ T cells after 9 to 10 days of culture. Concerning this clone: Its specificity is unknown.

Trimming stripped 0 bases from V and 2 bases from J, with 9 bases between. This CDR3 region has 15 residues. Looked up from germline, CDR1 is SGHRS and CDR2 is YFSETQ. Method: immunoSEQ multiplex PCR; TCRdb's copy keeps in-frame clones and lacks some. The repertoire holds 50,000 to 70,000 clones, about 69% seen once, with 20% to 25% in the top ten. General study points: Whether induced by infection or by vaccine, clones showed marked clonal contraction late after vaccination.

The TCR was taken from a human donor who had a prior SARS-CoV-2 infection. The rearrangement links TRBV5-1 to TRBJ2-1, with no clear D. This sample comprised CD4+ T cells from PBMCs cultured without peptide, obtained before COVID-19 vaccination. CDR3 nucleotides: TGCGCCAGCAGCTTGGTGGGTGATACCTACAATGAGCAGTTCTTC. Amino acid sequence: CASSLVGDTYNEQFF.